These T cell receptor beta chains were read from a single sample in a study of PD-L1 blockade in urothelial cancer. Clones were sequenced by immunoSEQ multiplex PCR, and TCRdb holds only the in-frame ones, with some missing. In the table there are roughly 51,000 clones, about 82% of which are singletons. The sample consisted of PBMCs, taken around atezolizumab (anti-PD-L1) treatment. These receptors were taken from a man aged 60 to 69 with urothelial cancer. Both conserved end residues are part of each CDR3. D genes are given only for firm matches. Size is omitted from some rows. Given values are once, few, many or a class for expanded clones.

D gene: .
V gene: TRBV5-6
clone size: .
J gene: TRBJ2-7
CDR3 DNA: TGTGCCAGCAGCCCCCGTGCTCGGTACGAGCAGTACTTC
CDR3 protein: CASSPRARYEQYF

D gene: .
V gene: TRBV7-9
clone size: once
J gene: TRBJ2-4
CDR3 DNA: TGTGCCAGCAGCTTAGTAACCCCAGGCAAAAACATTCAGTACTTC
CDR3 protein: CASSLVTPGKNIQYF

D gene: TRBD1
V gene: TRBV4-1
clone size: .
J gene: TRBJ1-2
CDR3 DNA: TGCGCCAGCAGCCCATCTAAAACCCGGACAGGGGAGGATGGCTACACCTTC
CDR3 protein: CASSPSKTRTGEDGYTF

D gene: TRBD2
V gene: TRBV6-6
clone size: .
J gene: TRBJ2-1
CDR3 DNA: TGTGCCAGCAGTGAGACTAGCGGGGGGATTGGTGAGCAGTTCTTC
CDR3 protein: CASSETSGGIGEQFF

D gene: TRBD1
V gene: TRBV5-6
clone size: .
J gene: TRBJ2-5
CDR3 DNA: TGTGCCAGCAGCGCCGGACAGGGTGTGGAGACCCAGTACTTC
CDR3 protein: CASSAGQGVETQYF

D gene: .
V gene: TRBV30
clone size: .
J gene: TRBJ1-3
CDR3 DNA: TGTGCCTGGAGTCACAGCGGAGGAAACACCATATATTTT
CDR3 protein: CAWSHSGGNTIYF

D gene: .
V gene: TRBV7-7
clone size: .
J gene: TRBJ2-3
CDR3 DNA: TGTGCTAGCAGCCCAGATTCCTGGCAAGATGGCACAGATACGCAGTATTTT
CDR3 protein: CASSPDSWQDGTDTQYF

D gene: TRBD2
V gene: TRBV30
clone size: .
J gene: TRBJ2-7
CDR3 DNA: TGTGCCTGCGGACTAGCGGGAGGTTCCGAGCAGTACTTC
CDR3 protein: CACGLAGGSEQYF

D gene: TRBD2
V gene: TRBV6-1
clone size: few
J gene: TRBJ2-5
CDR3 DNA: TGTGCCAGCAGTGCGTTGACTAGCAACCAAGAGACCCAGTACTTC
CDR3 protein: CASSALTSNQETQYF

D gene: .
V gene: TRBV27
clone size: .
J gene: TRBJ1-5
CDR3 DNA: TGTGCCAGCAGTTTATTAGGTAGCAATAGCAATCAGCCCCAGCATTTT
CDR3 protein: CASSLLGSNSNQPQHF

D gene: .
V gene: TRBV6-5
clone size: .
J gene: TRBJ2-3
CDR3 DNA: TGTGCCAGCGTGTCTAGCACAGATACGCAGTATTTT
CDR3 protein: CASVSSTDTQYF

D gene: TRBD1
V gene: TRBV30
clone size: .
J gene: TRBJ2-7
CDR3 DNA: TGTGCCTGGACGAGGACAGGGCCCTCCTACGAGCAGTACTTC
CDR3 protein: CAWTRTGPSYEQYF

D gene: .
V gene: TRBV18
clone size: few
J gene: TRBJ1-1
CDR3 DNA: TGTGCCAGCTCACCACCGACGGGGGAAGCTTTCTTT
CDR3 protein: CASSPPTGEAFF

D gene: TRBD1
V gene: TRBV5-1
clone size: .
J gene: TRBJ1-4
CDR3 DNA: TGCGCCAGCAGCTACCGACAGGGTGATGAAAAACTGTTTTTT
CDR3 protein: CASSYRQGDEKLFF

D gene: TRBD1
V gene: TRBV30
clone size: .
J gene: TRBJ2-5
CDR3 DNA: TGTGCCTGCAGGGGGCTGGGGGAGACCCAGTACTTC
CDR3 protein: CACRGLGETQYF

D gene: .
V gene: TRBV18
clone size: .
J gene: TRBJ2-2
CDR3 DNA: TGTGCCAGCTCACCCCCGAGGACCGGGGAGCTGTTTTTT
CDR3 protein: CASSPPRTGELFF

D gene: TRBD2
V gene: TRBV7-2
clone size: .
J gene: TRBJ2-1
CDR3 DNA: TGTGCCAGCAGCTTAGTTTCTCGGGGGCGGGGGGGCTACAATGAGCAGTTCTTC
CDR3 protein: CASSLVSRGRGGYNEQFF

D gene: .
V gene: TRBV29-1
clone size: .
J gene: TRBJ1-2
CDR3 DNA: TGCAGCGCCCAGAGGGGGAATGGCTACACCTTC
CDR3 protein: CSAQRGNGYTF

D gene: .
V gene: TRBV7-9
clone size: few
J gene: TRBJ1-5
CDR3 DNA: TGTGCCAGCACCCTGGACTCCCTCGGGCCCCAGCATTTT
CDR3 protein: CASTLDSLGPQHF

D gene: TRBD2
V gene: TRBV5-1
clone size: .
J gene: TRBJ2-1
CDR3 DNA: TGCGCCAGCAGCTCCCTAGCGGGAGGCTACAATGAGCAGTTCTTC
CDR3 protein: CASSSLAGGYNEQFF

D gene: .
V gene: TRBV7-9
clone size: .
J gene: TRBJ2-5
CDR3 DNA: TGTGCCAGCAGCTTTATAGAGACCCAGTACTTC
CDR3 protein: CASSFIETQYF

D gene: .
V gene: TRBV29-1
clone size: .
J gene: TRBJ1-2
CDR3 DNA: TGCAGCGTTGGAGAAGGGGGAGGCTACACCTTC
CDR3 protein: CSVGEGGGYTF

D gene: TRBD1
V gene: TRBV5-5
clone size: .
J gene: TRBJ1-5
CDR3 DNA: TGTGCCAGCAGCCTAACCGGGACAGGGGGCTACAATCAGCCCCAGCATTTT
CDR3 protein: CASSLTGTGGYNQPQHF